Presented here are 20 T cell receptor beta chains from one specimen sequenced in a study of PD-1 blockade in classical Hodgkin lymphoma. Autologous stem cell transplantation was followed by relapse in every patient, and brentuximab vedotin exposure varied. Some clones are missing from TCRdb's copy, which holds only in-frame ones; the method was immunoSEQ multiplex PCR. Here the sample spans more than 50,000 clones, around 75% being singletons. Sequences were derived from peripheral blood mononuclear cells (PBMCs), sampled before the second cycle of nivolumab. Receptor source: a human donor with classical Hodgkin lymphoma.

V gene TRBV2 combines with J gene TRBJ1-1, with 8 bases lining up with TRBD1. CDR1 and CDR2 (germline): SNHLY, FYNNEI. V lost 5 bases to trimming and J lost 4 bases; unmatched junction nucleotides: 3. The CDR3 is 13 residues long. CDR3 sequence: CASSYTGGTEAFF. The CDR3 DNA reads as TGTGCCAGCAGTTACACAGGGGGCACTGAAGCTTTCTTT. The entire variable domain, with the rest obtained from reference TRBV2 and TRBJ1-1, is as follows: EPEVTQTPSHQVTQMGQEVILRCVPISNHLYFYWYRQILGQKVEFLVSFYNNEISEKSEIFDDQFSVERPDGSNFTLKIRSTKLEDSAMYFCASSYTGGTEAFFGQGTRLTVV.

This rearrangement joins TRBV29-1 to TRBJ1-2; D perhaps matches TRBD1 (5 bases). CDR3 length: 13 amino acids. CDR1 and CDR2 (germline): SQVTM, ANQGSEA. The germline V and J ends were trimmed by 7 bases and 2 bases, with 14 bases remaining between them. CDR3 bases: TGCAGCGCTTACGGGGGTTCGAACTATGGCTACACCTTC. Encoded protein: CSAYGGSNYGYTF.

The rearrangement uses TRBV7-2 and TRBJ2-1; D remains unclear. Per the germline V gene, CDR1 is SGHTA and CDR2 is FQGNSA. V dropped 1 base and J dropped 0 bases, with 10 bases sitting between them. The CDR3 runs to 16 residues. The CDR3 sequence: CASSLEAAISYNEQFF. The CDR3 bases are TGTGCCAGCAGCTTAGAGGCGGCAATCTCCTACAATGAGCAGTTCTTC.

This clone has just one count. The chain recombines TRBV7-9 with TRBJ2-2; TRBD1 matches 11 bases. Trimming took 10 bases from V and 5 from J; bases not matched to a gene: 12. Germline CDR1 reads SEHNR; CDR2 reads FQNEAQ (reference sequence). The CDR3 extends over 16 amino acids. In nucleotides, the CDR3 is TGTGCCACCGAGAAGGACAGGGGGCGGGAAACCGGGGAGCTGTTTTTT. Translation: CATEKDRGRETGELFF.

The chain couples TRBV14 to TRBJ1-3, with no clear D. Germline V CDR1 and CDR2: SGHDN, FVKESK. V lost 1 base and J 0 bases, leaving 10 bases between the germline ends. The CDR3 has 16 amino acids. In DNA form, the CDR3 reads TGTGCCAGCAGCCAAGTAGCGGGGAACTCTGGAAACACCATATATTTT. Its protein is CASSQVAGNSGNTIYF. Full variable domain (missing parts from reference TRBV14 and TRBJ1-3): EAGVTQFPSHSVIEKGQTVTLRCDPISGHDNLYWYRRVMGKEIKFLLHFVKESKQDESGMPNNRFLAERTGGTYSTLKVQPAELEDSGVYFCASSQVAGNSGNTIYFGEGSWLTVV.

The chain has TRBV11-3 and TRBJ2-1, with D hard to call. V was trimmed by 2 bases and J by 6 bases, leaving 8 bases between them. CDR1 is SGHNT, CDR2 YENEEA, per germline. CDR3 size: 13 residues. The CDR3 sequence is CASSLYYPNEQFF. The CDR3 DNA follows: TGTGCCAGCAGCTTATACTACCCCAATGAGCAGTTCTTC. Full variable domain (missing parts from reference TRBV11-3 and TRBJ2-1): EAGVVQSPRYKIIEKKQPVAFWCNPISGHNTLYWYLQNLGQGPELLIRYENEEAVDDSQLPKDRFSAERLKGVDSTLKIQPAELGDSAVYLCASSLYYPNEQFFGPGTRLTVL.

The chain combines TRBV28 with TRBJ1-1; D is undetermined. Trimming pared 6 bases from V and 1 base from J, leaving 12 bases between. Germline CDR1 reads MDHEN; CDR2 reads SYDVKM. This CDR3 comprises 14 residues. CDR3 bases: TGTGCCAGCAGACACGGGAGTCGGAACACTGAAGCTTTCTTT. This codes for CASRHGSRNTEAFF.

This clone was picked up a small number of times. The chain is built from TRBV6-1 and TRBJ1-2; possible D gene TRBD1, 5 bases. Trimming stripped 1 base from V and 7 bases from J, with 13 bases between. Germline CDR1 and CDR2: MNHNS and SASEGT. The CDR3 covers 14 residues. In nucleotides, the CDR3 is TGTGCCAGCAGTGAAGTATCAGGGAATGGTGGCTACACCTTC. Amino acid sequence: CASSEVSGNGGYTF.

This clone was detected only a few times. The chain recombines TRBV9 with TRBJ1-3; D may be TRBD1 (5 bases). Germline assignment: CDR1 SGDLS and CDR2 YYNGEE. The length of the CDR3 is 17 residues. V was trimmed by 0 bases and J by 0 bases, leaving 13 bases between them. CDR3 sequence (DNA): TGTGCCAGCAGCGTAGGGGGCGCAGGATTCTCTGGAAACACCATATATTTT. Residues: CASSVGGAGFSGNTIYF.

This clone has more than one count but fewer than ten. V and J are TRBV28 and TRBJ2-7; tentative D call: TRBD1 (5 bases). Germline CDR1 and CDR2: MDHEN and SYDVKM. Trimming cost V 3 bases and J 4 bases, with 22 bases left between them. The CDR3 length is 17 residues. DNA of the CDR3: TGTGCCAGCAGTTTCTCGGAGAGTGGCAGGGTAGGTTACGAGCAGTACTTC. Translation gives CASSFSESGRVGYEQYF.

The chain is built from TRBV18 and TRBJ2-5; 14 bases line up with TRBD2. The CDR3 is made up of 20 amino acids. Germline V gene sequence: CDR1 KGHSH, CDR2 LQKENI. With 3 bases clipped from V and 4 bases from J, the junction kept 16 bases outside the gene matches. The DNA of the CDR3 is TGTGCCAGCTCACCCTTTCCCGTTGGACTAGCGGGGGGTCAGGGAGAGACCCAGTACTTC. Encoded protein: CASSPFPVGLAGGQGETQYF.

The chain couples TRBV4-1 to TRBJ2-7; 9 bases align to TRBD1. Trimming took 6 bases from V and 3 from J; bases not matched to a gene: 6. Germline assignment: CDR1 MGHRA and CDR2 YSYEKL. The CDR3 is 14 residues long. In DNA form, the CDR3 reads TGCGCCAGCAGACCCGGGACAGGGAGCTACGAGCAGTACTTC. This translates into CASRPGTGSYEQYF.

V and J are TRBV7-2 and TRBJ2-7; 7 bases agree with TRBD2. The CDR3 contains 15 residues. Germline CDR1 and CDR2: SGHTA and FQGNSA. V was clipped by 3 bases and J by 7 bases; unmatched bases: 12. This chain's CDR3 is CASSFPLAHRKEQYF. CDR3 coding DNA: TGTGCCAGCAGCTTCCCACTAGCGCACCGAAAGGAGCAGTACTTC.

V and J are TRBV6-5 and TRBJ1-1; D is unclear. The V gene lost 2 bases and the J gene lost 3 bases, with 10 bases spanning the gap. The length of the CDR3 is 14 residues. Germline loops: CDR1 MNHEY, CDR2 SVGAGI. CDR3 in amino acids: CASSYNRGDTEAFF. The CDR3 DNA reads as TGTGCCAGCAGTTACAATCGCGGGGACACTGAAGCTTTCTTT.

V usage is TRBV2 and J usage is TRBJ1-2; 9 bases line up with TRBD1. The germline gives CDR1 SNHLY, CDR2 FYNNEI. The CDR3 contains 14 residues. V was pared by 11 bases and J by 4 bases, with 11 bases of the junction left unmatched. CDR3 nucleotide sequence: TGTGCCCGGGGAATAGACAGGGGGGTCTATGGCTACACCTTC. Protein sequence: CARGIDRGVYGYTF.

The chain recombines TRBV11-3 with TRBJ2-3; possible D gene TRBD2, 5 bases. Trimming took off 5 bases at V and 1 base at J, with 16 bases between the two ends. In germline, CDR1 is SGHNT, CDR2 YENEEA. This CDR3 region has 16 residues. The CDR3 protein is CASSPSPGRGTDTQYF. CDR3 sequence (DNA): TGTGCCAGCAGCCCTAGCCCGGGCCGGGGCACAGATACGCAGTATTTT.

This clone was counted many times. Here the CDR3 DNA reads TGTGCCAGCAGTCCAGGACTAGCGGGCTACGAGCAGTACTTC. Amino acids: CASSPGLAGYEQYF. The V and J genes are TRBV28 and TRBJ2-7, with TRBD2 matching over 11 bases. Germline trimming cut 5 bases from V and 3 bases from J; bases unmatched to any gene: 3. The CDR3 consists of 14 residues. The germline V gene encodes CDR1 MDHEN and CDR2 SYDVKM.

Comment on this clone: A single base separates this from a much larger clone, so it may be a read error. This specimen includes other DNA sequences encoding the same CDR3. The CDR3 nucleotides are TGCGCCAGCAGCTCATTTGAGGGATCCTACGAGCAGTACTTC. Its protein is CASSSFEGSYEQYF. This chain links TRBV5-1 with TRBJ2-7; D perhaps matches TRBD2 (5 bases). Germline lookup yields CDR1 SGHRS and CDR2 YFSETQ. V shed 3 bases and J shed 1 base, with 11 bases lying between them. The CDR3 runs 14 residues.

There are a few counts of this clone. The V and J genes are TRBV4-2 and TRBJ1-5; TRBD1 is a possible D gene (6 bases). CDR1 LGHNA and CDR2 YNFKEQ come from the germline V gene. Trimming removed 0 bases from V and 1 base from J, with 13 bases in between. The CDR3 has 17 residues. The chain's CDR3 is CASSQDYTGASNQPQHF. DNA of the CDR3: TGTGCCAGCAGCCAAGATTATACGGGGGCGAGCAATCAGCCCCAGCATTTT.

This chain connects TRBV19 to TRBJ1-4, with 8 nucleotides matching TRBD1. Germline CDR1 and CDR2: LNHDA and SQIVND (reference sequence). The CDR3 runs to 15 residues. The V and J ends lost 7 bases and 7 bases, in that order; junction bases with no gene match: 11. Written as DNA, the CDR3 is TGTGCCAGTAATATGGGCACAGGGGGTGCTGAAAAACTGTTTTTT. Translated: CASNMGTGGAEKLFF.